The sequence of this T cell receptor beta chain was determined in a study of Tregs in tolerant kidney transplant recipients. The protocol was immunoSEQ multiplex PCR, while the TCRdb copy is restricted to in-frame clones and leaves out a portion. The sample has 45,000 to 55,000 clones. V dropped 1 base and J dropped 6; count of bases not matched to a gene: 19. CDR1 is SGHRS and CDR2 is YFSETQ in the germline V gene. This CDR3 region has 20 residues. About this clone itself: The CDR3 is cut off 3 residues early in the read; its end comes from the germline J gene.

Sample: CD4+ T cells from blood, taken before the transplant. This sequence was found in a human donor who received a combined kidney and bone marrow transplant. The V call is TRBV5-1, the J call TRBJ2-7, with TRBD2 matching over 13 bases. CDR3 bases read: TGCGCCAGCAGCTTGATGATTCGAACCGGGACTAGCGGGAAGGTTAGCGAG. Residues: CASSLMIRTGTSGKVSE. The whole CDR3 protein is CASSLMIRTGTSGKVSEQYF.